This entry lists 25 T cell receptor beta chains sequenced from one sample in a study of molecular identifiers for immune sequencing clone quantification. MiXCR was run by TCRdb on the PCR reads, yielding one entry per CDR3 protein. The sample lists hundreds of thousands of distinct CDR3 sequences, 25% seen once, with around 0.78% in the top ten. The specimen was naive CD8+ T cells from blood, with Jurkat cell RNA spiked in. Documented subset: FACS-sorted CD8+CD4-CCR7+CD45RA+ naive T cells. The receptor source for this set is a human donor in good health. Some libraries in this study had Jurkat cell RNA spiked in.

Notes on this clonotype: The junction differs from germline at one of its ends, possibly a read error. The chain links TRBV4-3 to TRBJ1-4; D is uncertain. Germline CDR1 and CDR2: LGHNA and YSLEER. There are 14 residues in the CDR3. The CDR3 bases are TGCGCCAGCAGCCATCTTGCAACTAATGAACAACTGTTTTTT. Its translation is CASSHLATNEQLFF.

This clonotype has more than one count but fewer than ten. This sequence joins TRBV10-2 and TRBJ2-1; a weak D match, TRBD1 (6 bases). Deletions cut 4 bases from V and 6 bases from J, with 13 bases between. The CDR3 length is 14 residues. The germline V gene encodes CDR1 WSHSY and CDR2 SAAADI. CDR3 in amino acids: CASSGSLGGNEQFF. CDR3 sequence (DNA): TGCGCCAGCAGTGGGTCCTTAGGGGGCAATGAGCAGTTCTTC.

There are many counts of this clonotype. The genes are TRBV12-3 or TRBV12-4 and TRBJ2-5, with D maybe TRBD2 (6 bases). V lost 6 bases to trimming and J lost 6 bases, with 20 bases between them. This CDR3 has 15 residues. As DNA, the CDR3 is TGTGCCAGCAGATCCGGGACTCAGGACCGGAAGACCCAGTACTTC. It yields the protein CASRSGTQDRKTQYF.

This clonotype was picked up a small number of times. The chain recombines TRBV7-2 with TRBJ2-1; TRBD1 is a possible D gene (6 bases). Germline CDR1 reads SGHTA; CDR2 reads FQGNSA. The CDR3 has 16 amino acids. V shed 5 bases and J shed 5 bases, with 19 bases lying between them. CDR3 sequence: CASSPGAGWSHNEQFF. The CDR3 nucleotides read TGTGCCAGCAGCCCAGGGGCGGGTTGGTCACACAATGAGCAGTTCTTC.

This clonotype was seen repeatedly, ten times or more. V usage is TRBV7-9 and J usage is TRBJ1-1; D perhaps matches TRBD1 (5 bases). The CDR3 has 13 residues. CDR1 and CDR2 (germline): SEHNR, FQNEAQ (reference sequence). Trimming pared 5 bases from V and 5 bases from J, leaving 12 bases between. The CDR3 DNA follows: TGTGCCAGCAGCGCAGGGTTTTCAACTGAAGCTTTCTTT. Translation: CASSAGFSTEAFF.

The chain has TRBV20-1 and TRBJ2-3, with D possibly matching TRBD2 (5 bases). Germline values: CDR1 DFQATT, CDR2 SNEGSKA (reference sequence). The CDR3 loop spans 18 amino acids. V was clipped by 0 bases and J by 3 bases, with 22 bases between them. DNA for the CDR3: TGCAGTGCTAGAGACTACCAACTAGTGGGGTACTTGACAGATACGCAGTATTTT. It specifies CSARDYQLVGYLTDTQYF.

The chain recombines TRBV2 with TRBJ2-7; D uncertain. The CDR3 is 15 residues long. Trimming removed 1 base from V and 0 bases from J, with 10 bases in between. Germline loops: CDR1 SNHLY, CDR2 FYNNEI. CDR3 amino acids: CASSEGPDRSYEQYF. As DNA, the CDR3 is TGTGCCAGCAGTGAAGGACCAGACCGCTCCTACGAGCAGTACTTC.

The count of this clonotype is one. This sequence joins TRBV6-5 and TRBJ2-2; D unresolved. V lost 0 bases and J lost 3, with 8 bases in between. This CDR3 comprises 15 residues. Looked up from germline, CDR1 is MNHEY and CDR2 is SVGAGI. The CDR3 loop reads CASSYSLRDTGELFF. DNA for the CDR3: TGTGCCAGCAGTTACTCGTTAAGGGACACCGGGGAGCTGTTTTTT.

This clonotype was detected a few times. The chain combines TRBV4-1 with TRBJ2-2; the D call may be TRBD1 or TRBD2 (5 bases each). The V end was cut by 4 bases, the J end by 3 bases, with 18 bases between. CDR1 is MGHRA, CDR2 YSYEKL, per germline. CDR3 length: 17 amino acids. The CDR3, as DNA: TGCGCCAGCAGCCCATCCGGGGCTCCCTCTCACACCGGGGAGCTGTTTTTT. Translation: CASSPSGAPSHTGELFF.

This clonotype was observed at least ten times. V usage is TRBV24-1 and J usage is TRBJ2-1, with TRBD1 matching 7 bases. V lost 5 bases to trimming and J lost 4 bases; unmatched junction nucleotides: 22. The CDR3 is made up of 20 amino acids. Germline assignment: CDR1 KGHDR and CDR2 SFDVKD. The DNA of the CDR3 is TGTGCCACCAGTGCCACCCCGGTGGACAGGTTTGACTCGTATTACAATGAGCAGTTCTTC. Translating gives CATSATPVDRFDSYYNEQFF.

This clonotype was found many times. V usage is TRBV28 and J usage is TRBJ1-5; D may be TRBD1 (5 bases). Germline CDR1 reads MDHEN; CDR2 reads SYDVKM. The CDR3 has 15 residues. Trimming shortened V by 3 bases and J by 5 bases, and 14 bases separated the two germline ends. CDR3 sequence (DNA): TGTGCCAGCAGTTTCGTAGGGGTGGGGGATCAGCCCCAGCATTTT. Residues: CASSFVGVGDQPQHF.

This clonotype was found a few times. In nucleotides, the CDR3 is TGTGCCAGCAGCCAAGGGGTCGGGGGGACCCAGTACTTC. Its protein product is CASSQGVGGTQYF. The chain carries TRBV4-2 and TRBJ2-5, with D possibly TRBD2 on 6 matching bases. The CDR3 consists of 13 residues. V was clipped by 1 base and J by 7 bases, with 10 bases between them. CDR1 and CDR2 (germline): LGHNA, YNFKEQ.

For this clonotype: A much bigger clone sits one base away, suggesting this may be a read error. The CDR3 spells CASSLYRDSQSGANVPTF. As DNA, the CDR3 is TGTGCCAGCAGTTTATACCGGGACAGCCAATCTGGGGCCAACGTCCCGACTTTC. V usage is TRBV27 and J usage is TRBJ2-6; 7 bases fit TRBD1. This CDR3 is built from 18 residues. The germline gives CDR1 MNHEY, CDR2 SMNVEV (reference sequence).

This clonotype was observed a handful of times. The chain couples TRBV30 to TRBJ2-5, with D uncertain. CDR1 is GTSNPN and CDR2 is SVGIG in the germline V gene (reference sequence). The length of the CDR3 is 13 residues. Deletions cut 4 bases from V and 5 bases from J, with 14 bases between. As DNA, the CDR3 is TGTGCCTGGACGACCCACAGTTACGAGACCCAGTACTTC. This gives the protein CAWTTHSYETQYF. The whole variable domain, filled in from reference TRBV30 and TRBJ2-5, reads SQTIHQWPATLVQPVGSPLSLECTVEGTSNPNLYWYRQAAGRGLQLLFYSVGIGQISSEVPQNLSASRPQDRQFILSSKKLLLSDSGFYLCAWTTHSYETQYFGPGTRLLVL.

The CDR3 DNA sequence: TGTGCCTGGAACCCCGGCAGGGGGCTAGGCTACACCTTC. It codes for CAWNPGRGLGYTF. The chain has TRBV30 and TRBJ1-2; 8 nucleotides align to TRBD1. CDR1 is GTSNPN and CDR2 is SVGIG in the germline V gene (reference sequence). This CDR3 has 13 residues. The J segment lost 8 bases and the V segment lost 4 bases, leaving 9 bases of the junction unmatched.

This clonotype turned up a few times. The chain has TRBV12-3 or TRBV12-4 and TRBJ2-5; perhaps D is TRBD1 or TRBD2 (5 bases each). V shed 5 bases and J shed 5 bases, with 18 bases lying between them. CDR3 length equals 15 residues. The CDR3 sequence: CASSQGTPWGETQYF. CDR3 nucleotides: TGTGCCAGCAGTCAAGGGACCCCCTGGGGTGAGACCCAGTACTTC.

This clonotype was observed many times. The genes are TRBV4-2 and TRBJ2-7, with D possibly being TRBD1 or TRBD2 (6 bases each). V lost 1 base to trimming and J lost 3 bases, with 13 bases between them. This CDR3 has 15 residues. Germline assignment: CDR1 LGHNA and CDR2 YNFKEQ. In DNA, the CDR3 is TGTGCCAGCAGCCAAGGAAGGGGGGCGGGCTACGAGCAGTACTTC. This translates into CASSQGRGAGYEQYF.

At least ten counts were recorded for this clonotype. The chain couples TRBV20-1 to TRBJ2-3; the D is unclear. The V end was cut by 0 bases, the J end by 2 bases, with 6 bases between. Germline values: CDR1 DFQATT, CDR2 SNEGSKA (reference sequence). The CDR3 has 13 amino acids. The CDR3 spells CSARDDTTDTQYF. The DNA for the CDR3 is TGCAGTGCTAGAGATGACACCACAGATACGCAGTATTTT.

The chain combines TRBV30 with TRBJ2-3; D is perhaps TRBD1 (5 bases). This CDR3 region has 15 residues. The V end was cut by 1 base, the J end by 0 bases, with 11 bases between. CDR1 and CDR2 from the germline V gene are GTSNPN and SVGIG (reference sequence). In DNA form, the CDR3 reads TGTGCCTGGAGTGCCAGGACAACGAGCACAGATACGCAGTATTTT. This codes for CAWSARTTSTDTQYF.

Notes on this clonotype: A much larger clone lies one base from this, so it may be a read error. V gene TRBV30 combines with J gene TRBJ2-7; D could derive from TRBD1 or TRBD2 (5 bases each). The CDR3 extends over 15 amino acids. Germline CDR1 is GTSNPN and CDR2 is SVGIG (reference sequence). The CDR3 here is CAWSVGVGPTYERYF. CDR3 in DNA: TGTGCCTGGAGTGTAGGCGTGGGACCAACCTACGAGCGGTACTTC.

Of note for this clonotype: The junction departs from the called germline gene at one end, perhaps through a read error. The chain combines TRBV4-3 with TRBJ2-2; D may be TRBD2 (6 bases). The CDR3 is 14 residues long. CDR1 is LGHNA and CDR2 is YSLEER in the germline V gene. For the CDR3, the DNA is TGCGCCAGCAGCCGGGGACTGAACACCGGGGAGCTGCTTTTT. Protein product: CASSRGLNTGELLF.

This chain connects TRBV2 to TRBJ2-2; TRBD2 agrees at 7 bases. The length of the CDR3 is 19 residues. J lost 5 bases, V lost 0 bases, and 15 bases had no gene match. CDR1 SNHLY and CDR2 FYNNEI come from the germline V gene. CDR3 sequence reads: CASSEALRFVGGPTGELFF. The CDR3 DNA reads as TGTGCCAGCAGTGAAGCGCTTAGGTTTGTGGGAGGGCCGACCGGGGAGCTGTTTTTT.

Written as DNA, the CDR3 is TGTGCCAGCAGCTTGGTTGACGACGGGGAGCTGTTTTTT. It encodes CASSLVDDGELFF. This sequence joins TRBV7-9 and TRBJ2-2; no clear D gene. The CDR3 has 13 amino acids. V lost 3 bases to trimming and J lost 7 bases, with 9 bases between them. CDR1 and CDR2 (germline): SEHNR, FQNEAQ (reference sequence).

This clonotype was detected many times. This chain uses TRBV5-1 with TRBJ2-7, with D maybe TRBD1 (5 bases). Germline CDR1 SGHRS, CDR2 YFSETQ. The CDR3 length is 14 residues. Trimming took off 0 bases at V and 6 bases at J, with 13 bases between the two ends. The CDR3 reads CASSLDTGFGEQYF. DNA for the CDR3: TGCGCCAGCAGCTTGGATACAGGATTTGGCGAGCAGTACTTC.

CDR3 protein: CASSLGTGDNQPQHF. The DNA for the CDR3 is TGTGCCAGCAGCCTTGGGACAGGCGACAATCAGCCCCAGCATTTT. The chain recombines TRBV5-6 with TRBJ1-5; the match to TRBD1 covers 8 bases. Trimming cost V 4 bases and J 3 bases; bases outside gene matches: 6. This CDR3 is 15 amino acids long. Germline V gene data show CDR1 as SGHDT and CDR2 as YYEEEE.